Listed below are T cell receptor beta chains from one sample, sequenced in a study of CD8+CD57+ T cells in acquired aplastic anemia. Each CDR3 protein is one row after TCRdb ran MiXCR on the reads. This sample has 160,000 or so distinct CDR3 sequences, with roughly 48% found just once. Input material: sorted CD4+, CD8+, or CD8+CD57+ T cells (not recorded which) from PBMCs. Source of these receptors: a human donor with aplastic anemia. Each CDR3 is given with its conserved first and last residue. The order of the fields is clone size, J gene, D gene, V gene, CDR3 DNA, CDR3 protein. D genes are given only for firm matches. Only part of the rows carry a size: once, few, many, or a class if the clone is expanded.

size: few; J: TRBJ2-5; D: NA; V: TRBV29-1; DNA: TGCAGCGTTTCTCAAGAGACCCAGTACTTC; CDR3: CSVSQETQYF
size: NA; J: TRBJ2-3; D: TRBD2; V: TRBV25-1; DNA: TGTGCCAGCAGTCCGCGGTGGGGGGTACCGGGAGGGGCGGATACGCAGTATTTT; CDR3: CASSPRWGVPGGADTQYF
size: NA; J: TRBJ1-2; D: NA; V: TRBV15; DNA: TGTGCCACCAGCAGGTCCGGGGATTACTATGGCTACACCTTC; CDR3: CATSRSGDYYGYTF
size: NA; J: TRBJ2-7; D: TRBD2; V: TRBV20-1; DNA: TGCAGTGCGCCACTAGCGGGGGGGCCGGGGGAGCAGTACTTC; CDR3: CSAPLAGGPGEQYF
size: NA; J: TRBJ1-4; D: NA; V: TRBV2; DNA: TGTGCCAGCAGTGAGAATGAAAAACTGTTTTTT; CDR3: CASSENEKLFF
size: many; J: TRBJ1-2; D: NA; V: TRBV12-3/TRBV12-4; DNA: TGTGCCAGCAGTTCCCCCCAGGGAGGCTACACCTTC; CDR3: CASSSPQGGYTF
size: NA; J: TRBJ2-6; D: NA; V: TRBV29-1; DNA: TGCAGCGTTTCGGGGCAGGGGAATACTGGGGCCAACGTCCTGACTTTC; CDR3: CSVSGQGNTGANVLTF
size: NA; J: TRBJ1-5; D: NA; V: TRBV6-1; DNA: TGTGCCAGCAGCCGGTTGGAAGATCAGCCCCAGCATTTT; CDR3: CASSRLEDQPQHF
size: NA; J: TRBJ2-2; D: TRBD2; V: TRBV6-5; DNA: TGTGCCAGCAGTTACATCGGGGGGGGACCTACCGGGGAGCTGTTTTTT; CDR3: CASSYIGGGPTGELFF
size: once; J: TRBJ2-1; D: NA; V: TRBV2; DNA: TGTGCCACCAGTGATCCCCAGTACAATGAGCAGTTCTTC; CDR3: CATSDPQYNEQFF
size: NA; J: TRBJ2-1; D: NA; V: TRBV25-1; DNA: TGTGCCAGCAGTGGCAGCTCCTACAATGAGCAGTTCTTC; CDR3: CASSGSSYNEQFF
size: few; J: TRBJ2-5; D: NA; V: TRBV19; DNA: TGTGCCAGTAGTACTCAGGGAGAGACCCAGTACTTC; CDR3: CASSTQGETQYF
size: NA; J: TRBJ1-2; D: NA; V: TRBV15; DNA: TGTGCCACCAGCAGCGGGACGGGTAACTATGGCTACACCTTC; CDR3: CATSSGTGNYGYTF
size: many; J: TRBJ2-7; D: NA; V: TRBV5-1; DNA: TGCGCCAGCAGCTTGGGGGGTCCGGGCGACGAGCAGTACTTC; CDR3: CASSLGGPGDEQYF
size: NA; J: TRBJ2-1; D: NA; V: TRBV12-3/TRBV12-4; DNA: TGTGCCAGCAGTTCCATGCCCCCCGGAACGGCCGACTACAATGAGCAGTTCTTC; CDR3: CASSSMPPGTADYNEQFF
size: NA; J: TRBJ2-5; D: NA; V: TRBV20-1; DNA: TGCAGTGCTAGAGATGCAAGGGTGGAGGACGTACAAGAGACCCAGTACTTC; CDR3: CSARDARVEDVQETQYF
size: many; J: TRBJ2-2; D: NA; V: TRBV15; DNA: TGTGCCACCAGCAGAGATCGGGGGACCGGGGAGCTGTTTTTT; CDR3: CATSRDRGTGELFF
size: NA; J: TRBJ2-4; D: NA; V: TRBV4-3; DNA: TGCGCCAGCAGCGAAGATAGGGGCCATGGTAACATTCAGTACTTC; CDR3: CASSEDRGHGNIQYF
size: NA; J: TRBJ2-5; D: NA; V: TRBV14; DNA: TGTGCCAGCAGCCCCTCCGCACAGACCCAGTACTTC; CDR3: CASSPSAQTQYF
size: NA; J: TRBJ2-5; D: NA; V: TRBV20-1; DNA: TGCAATGCTAGAGATCTCGCAGGGCAAGAGACCCGGTACTTC; CDR3: CNARDLAGQETRYF
size: NA; J: TRBJ2-1; D: TRBD1; V: TRBV5-1; DNA: TGCGCCAGCAGCCAGACAGGGGGTTTTAGTGAGCAGTTCTTC; CDR3: CASSQTGGFSEQFF
size: few; J: TRBJ1-1; D: NA; V: TRBV27; DNA: TGTGCCAGCAGGCGACAAGAAATGAACACTGAAGCTTTCTTT; CDR3: CASRRQEMNTEAFF
size: many; J: TRBJ2-2; D: NA; V: TRBV20-1; DNA: TGCAGTGCTAGTAGGGGGGGAGGGGAGCTGTTTTTT; CDR3: CSASRGGGELFF
size: NA; J: TRBJ1-5; D: NA; V: TRBV19; DNA: TGTGCCAGTCTGAGGTATCAGCCCCAGCATTTT; CDR3: CASLRYQPQHF
size: few; J: TRBJ1-2; D: TRBD1; V: TRBV24-1; DNA: TGTGCCACCGGGACAGTCGATGGCTACACCTTC; CDR3: CATGTVDGYTF
size: many; J: TRBJ2-5; D: TRBD2; V: TRBV25-1; DNA: TGTGCCAGCAGTGAATATCGGGGACTAGCGGGGGTAGTACAAGAGACCCAGTACTTC; CDR3: CASSEYRGLAGVVQETQYF
size: NA; J: TRBJ1-1; D: NA; V: TRBV20-1; DNA: TGCAGTGCCTCTGCAGCTGAAGCTTTCTTT; CDR3: CSASAAEAFF
size: many; J: TRBJ2-7; D: NA; V: TRBV12-5; DNA: TGTGCTAGTGGTTTGCCGTTACAGGGTGCTGGGTACGAGCAGTACTTC; CDR3: CASGLPLQGAGYEQYF
size: once; J: TRBJ1-6; D: NA; V: TRBV11-2; DNA: TGTGCCAGCAGCTCGGGGGGACGTATGAATAATTCACCCCTCCACTTT; CDR3: CASSSGGRMNNSPLHF
size: NA; J: TRBJ2-3; D: TRBD2; V: TRBV9; DNA: TGTGCCAGCAGCCCCAACGGGACTAGCGGGGGGAGGACGCAGTATTTT; CDR3: CASSPNGTSGGRTQYF
size: NA; J: TRBJ2-7; D: TRBD2; V: TRBV7-2; DNA: TGTGCCAGCAATCTAGCGGGATTACTTTCCGAGCAGTACTTC; CDR3: CASNLAGLLSEQYF
size: many; J: TRBJ2-5; D: TRBD2; V: TRBV7-8; DNA: TGTGCCAGCAGCTTATTATCGATGACTAGCGCAGAGACCCAGTACTTC; CDR3: CASSLLSMTSAETQYF
size: once; J: TRBJ1-4; D: NA; V: TRBV6-1; DNA: TGTGCCAGCATAGAACTTGGAGGCGAAAAACTGTTTTTT; CDR3: CASIELGGEKLFF
size: NA; J: TRBJ1-6; D: TRBD1; V: TRBV2; DNA: TGTGCCAGCAGCCCCAGGACAGGGGAAGTTTCACCCCTCCACTTT; CDR3: CASSPRTGEVSPLHF
size: few; J: TRBJ1-2; D: TRBD1; V: TRBV2; DNA: TGTGCCAGCAGTGGACAGGGGACGGGCTACACCTTC; CDR3: CASSGQGTGYTF
size: NA; J: TRBJ1-6; D: NA; V: TRBV6-1; DNA: TGTGCCAGCAGACTTGCGGGGAGTAATTCACCCCTCCACTTT; CDR3: CASRLAGSNSPLHF
size: NA; J: TRBJ2-2; D: NA; V: TRBV29-1; DNA: TGCAGCGTTGAAGGGACAGCCAGGAACACCGGGGAGCTGTTTTTT; CDR3: CSVEGTARNTGELFF
size: NA; J: TRBJ1-2; D: NA; V: TRBV27; DNA: TGTGCCAGCAGTTTATTTCCCCAGGGCGGATTGGGGGGCTACACCTTC; CDR3: CASSLFPQGGLGGYTF
size: NA; J: TRBJ2-6; D: NA; V: TRBV18; DNA: TGTGCCAGCTCATCACAGGGTACTGGGGCCAACGTCCTGACTTTC; CDR3: CASSSQGTGANVLTF
size: NA; J: TRBJ1-2; D: NA; V: TRBV15; DNA: TGTGCCACCAGCAGAGAGGGCGGGGGCTACACCTTC; CDR3: CATSREGGGYTF
size: many; J: TRBJ1-2; D: NA; V: TRBV2; DNA: TGTGCCAGCACCTTGAGGTCGGGGGGCTATGGCTACACCTTC; CDR3: CASTLRSGGYGYTF
size: NA; J: TRBJ1-4; D: TRBD1; V: TRBV7-2; DNA: TGTGCCAGCAGATCGACAGGGGGAAAACTGTTTTTT; CDR3: CASRSTGGKLFF
size: NA; J: TRBJ1-1; D: NA; V: TRBV20-1; DNA: TGCAGTGCTAGAGATATTGGATTGGAAGCTTTCTTT; CDR3: CSARDIGLEAFF
size: many; J: TRBJ2-5; D: NA; V: TRBV20-1; DNA: TGCAGTGCTAGAAGGAGGCTACAAGGAGAGACCCAGTACTTC; CDR3: CSARRRLQGETQYF
size: many; J: TRBJ2-3; D: NA; V: TRBV11-2; DNA: TGTGCCAGCAGCTTAGGAGGGCTGGTAGGAGCAGATACGCAGTATTTT; CDR3: CASSLGGLVGADTQYF
size: NA; J: TRBJ1-5; D: NA; V: TRBV29-1; DNA: TGCAGCAGTTTAACTCGCTATCAGCCCCAGCATTTT; CDR3: CSSLTRYQPQHF
size: NA; J: TRBJ2-3; D: NA; V: TRBV24-1; DNA: TGTGCCACCAGTGATGCCAGGCTTAGCACAGATACGCAGTATTTT; CDR3: CATSDARLSTDTQYF
size: many; J: TRBJ1-1; D: NA; V: TRBV7-8; DNA: TGTGCCAGCAGCCCACAGCTGAGAGCTTTCTTT; CDR3: CASSPQLRAFF
size: NA; J: TRBJ2-3; D: TRBD2; V: TRBV5-5; DNA: TGCGCCAGCAGCCGTCGACTAGCGGGAGAATCAGATACGCAGTATTTT; CDR3: CASSRRLAGESDTQYF
size: once; J: TRBJ2-7; D: TRBD1; V: TRBV19; DNA: TGTGCCAGTGCAGACAGGGGGCAGGACGAGCAGTACTTC; CDR3: CASADRGQDEQYF
size: many; J: TRBJ1-3; D: NA; V: TRBV20-1; DNA: TGCAGTGCTGGCGGGGCTCCTTACTCTGGAAACACCATATATTTT; CDR3: CSAGGAPYSGNTIYF
size: once; J: TRBJ1-5; D: NA; V: TRBV20-1; DNA: TGCAGTGCTAGAGGAGGGGCCAAGCCCCAGCATTTT; CDR3: CSARGGAKPQHF
size: many; J: TRBJ2-1; D: NA; V: TRBV5-1; DNA: TGCGCCAGCAGCTTGGCGTCGAAAAACAATGAGCAGTTCTTC; CDR3: CASSLASKNNEQFF
size: NA; J: TRBJ2-3; D: TRBD2; V: TRBV29-1; DNA: TGCAGCGTTGACTTAGGTAGCGGGTCAGATACGCAGTATTTT; CDR3: CSVDLGSGSDTQYF